Each of the 30 T cell receptor beta chains below was sequenced from the same sample in a study of CD8 T cells in ankylosing spondylitis. Overall study results and limits: Blood from ankylosing spondylitis patients appeared to carry a characteristic roughly eight-variant TCR beta motif.

These receptors lack a known antigen. Each CDR3 protein is one row after TCRdb ran MiXCR on the 5' RACE reads. The table records about 330,000 distinct CDR3 sequences, 7.5% to 9% of them present only once. Sequencing used blood, either unsorted or a sorted T cell fraction (not recorded which). These receptors were collected from a male donor with ankylosing spondylitis.

This sequence joins TRBV7-2 and TRBJ2-2; 10 bases align to TRBD1. This CDR3 is built from 16 residues. With 6 bases clipped from V and 3 bases from J, the junction kept 7 bases outside the gene matches. Per germline, CDR1 SGHTA and CDR2 FQGNSA. Here the CDR3 reads CASSPGQGVYTGELFF. CDR3 nucleotides: TGTGCCAGCAGTCCCGGACAGGGGGTTTACACCGGGGAGCTGTTTTTT. The full variable domain, completed using reference TRBV7-2 and TRBJ2-2, is GAGVSQSPSNKVTEKGKDVELRCDPISGHTALYWYRQSLGQGLEFLIYFQGNSAPDKSGLPSDRFSAERTGGSVSTLTIQRTQQEDSAVYLCASSPGQGVYTGELFFGEGSRLTVL.

In its sample, this clonotype was seen a few times. V and J are TRBV28 and TRBJ1-6; weak D call: TRBD1 (5 bases). V shed 6 bases and J shed 10 bases, with 13 bases lying between them. CDR1 is MDHEN, CDR2 SYDVKM, per germline. CDR3 length: 13 amino acids. CDR3 residues: CASRVGLNSPLHF. In DNA form, the CDR3 reads TGTGCCAGCAGGGTGGGGCTTAACTCACCCCTCCACTTT.

This clonotype was observed a handful of times. The chain uses TRBV4-2 and TRBJ2-1; 8 bases align to TRBD2. The trim removed 3 bases at V and 5 bases at J, leaving 15 bases unmatched. The CDR3 totals 18 residues. Germline V gives CDR1 LGHNA, CDR2 YNFKEQ. In DNA form, the CDR3 reads TGTGCCAGCAGCCAGGGCCATGCGGGGACTAGAGAAAACAATGAGCAGTTCTTC. Its protein product is CASSQGHAGTRENNEQFF.

This clonotype has a handful of counts. The rearrangement joins TRBV7-9 to TRBJ2-1; maybe TRBD2 (6 bases). The CDR3 is 15 amino acids. Trimming shortened V by 2 bases and J by 2 bases, and 10 bases separated the two germline ends. The germline CDR1 and CDR2 sequences are SEHNR and FQNEAQ (reference sequence). CDR3 region: CASSLTRGTYNEQFF. The CDR3 region has the DNA TGTGCCAGCAGCTTAACCCGGGGGACCTACAATGAGCAGTTCTTC. Filled out from reference TRBV7-9 and TRBJ2-1, the complete variable domain reads DTGVSQNPRHKITKRGQNVTFRCDPISEHNRLYWYRQTLGQGPEFLTYFQNEAQLEKSRLLSDRFSAERPKGSFSTLEIQRTEQGDSAMYLCASSLTRGTYNEQFFGPGTRLTVL.

This clonotype was recorded many times. This rearrangement joins TRBV5-1 to TRBJ2-2; perhaps TRBD1 as D (5 bases). V lost 0 bases and J 5 bases, leaving 14 bases between the germline ends. The germline V gene has CDR1 SGHRS and CDR2 YFSETQ. The CDR3 has 16 amino acids. Written as DNA, the CDR3 is TGCGCCAGCAGCTTGGACACAGGCGTGAGGACCGGGGAGCTGTTTTTT. This gives the protein CASSLDTGVRTGELFF.

The chain links TRBV29-1 to TRBJ2-2; the match to TRBD1 covers 7 bases. J lost 2 bases, V lost 6 bases, and 6 bases had no gene match. The germline gives CDR1 SQVTM, CDR2 ANQGSEA. This CDR3 comprises 14 residues. In nucleotides, the CDR3 is TGCAGCGTCGGGACAGAGCCAAACACCGGGGAGCTGTTTTTT. This gives the protein CSVGTEPNTGELFF.

This clonotype showed up just a few times. This sequence joins TRBV4-2 and TRBJ2-3; D unclear. In germline, CDR1 is LGHNA, CDR2 YNFKEQ. With 0 bases removed from V and 0 bases from J, the gap between germline ends came to 10 bases. There are 16 residues in the CDR3. The CDR3 DNA reads as TGTGCCAGCAGCCAAGAAATGGGAACTAGCACAGATACGCAGTATTTT. This codes for CASSQEMGTSTDTQYF.

This clonotype was counted ten times or more. This rearrangement joins TRBV21-1 to TRBJ2-5; the table's D call, TRBD2, has no DNA check behind it. TRBV21-1 is a known pseudogene. CDR3 length: 18 residues. The CDR3 loop is CASSKTSGGTPAQETQYF. CDR3 bases: TGTGCCAGCAGCAAGACTAGCGGGGGAACCCCAGCTCAAGAGACCCAGTACTTC.

This clonotype has ten or more counts. This sequence joins TRBV29-1 and TRBJ2-1, with 10 bases that match TRBD1. Unmatched junction bases numbered 2, after V lost 5 bases and J lost 1 base. The CDR3 runs to 14 residues. Germline assignment: CDR1 SQVTM and CDR2 ANQGSEA. As DNA, the CDR3 is TGCAGCGTTCCGGGACAGGGGTCCTACAATGAGCAGTTCTTC. As protein: CSVPGQGSYNEQFF.

The V gene is TRBV5-1, the J gene TRBJ1-1; no clear D gene. The CDR3 totals 14 residues. Germline-derived CDR1 and CDR2 are SGHRS and YFSETQ. With 2 bases removed from V and 3 bases from J, the gap between germline ends came to 11 bases. The CDR3 is CASSFTLGDTEAFF. DNA of the CDR3: TGCGCCAGCAGCTTTACACTTGGGGACACTGAAGCTTTCTTT.

This clonotype was observed a few times. The rearrangement links TRBV29-1 to TRBJ2-1; D may be TRBD1 (5 bases). The germline CDR1 and CDR2 sequences are SQVTM and ANQGSEA. The CDR3 has 12 amino acids. Deletions cut 4 bases from V and 10 bases from J, with 14 bases between. The CDR3 DNA reads TGCAGCGTTGTAGGGTGGGGCAGAGAGCAGTTCTTC. It is translated as CSVVGWGREQFF.

The J gene is TRBJ2-1, the V gene TRBV20-1; TRBD2 agrees at 11 bases. J was trimmed by 7 bases and V by 6 bases; bases with no gene match: 8. The length of the CDR3 is 14 residues. The germline CDR1 and CDR2 sequences are DFQATT and SNEGSKA (reference sequence). The CDR3 region is CSALRLAGPNEQFF. CDR3 sequence (DNA): TGCAGTGCCCTAAGACTAGCGGGACCTAATGAGCAGTTCTTC.

This clonotype was observed many times. The chain links TRBV4-3 to TRBJ2-5, with 9 positions matching TRBD1. Germline values: CDR1 LGHNA, CDR2 YSLEER. CDR3 length equals 14 residues. J lost 5 bases, V lost 4 bases, and 5 bases had no gene match. CDR3 amino acids: CASSPGQGSETQYF. CDR3 in DNA: TGCGCCAGCAGCCCTGGACAGGGGAGTGAGACCCAGTACTTC.

The gene calls are TRBV15 and TRBJ2-6; D may be TRBD2 (6 bases). Germline-derived CDR1 and CDR2 are LNHNV and YYDKDF (reference sequence). V shed 0 bases and J shed 0 bases, with 6 bases lying between them. The CDR3 is 16 residues long. The CDR3 coding sequence is TGTGCCACCAGCAGAGAGGGGGGCTCTGGGGCCAACGTCCTGACTTTC. It encodes CATSREGGSGANVLTF.

The chain couples TRBV5-5 to TRBJ2-2; maybe TRBD1 (7 bases). The CDR3 extends over 14 amino acids. V lost 2 bases, J lost 6 bases, and 11 bases lay in between. Looked up from germline, CDR1 is SGHKS and CDR2 is YYEKEE (reference sequence). Here the CDR3 reads CASSFAGQSGELFF. In nucleotides, the CDR3 is TGTGCCAGCAGCTTTGCGGGACAGTCCGGGGAGCTGTTTTTT. Combining the CDR3 with reference TRBV5-5 and TRBJ2-2 gives the whole variable domain DAGVTQSPTHLIKTRGQQVTLRCSPISGHKSVSWYQQVLGQGPQFIFQYYEKEERGRGNFPDRFSARQFPNYSSELNVNALLLGDSALYLCASSFAGQSGELFFGEGSRLTVL.

The chain is built from TRBV7-9 and TRBJ2-7; D tentatively reads TRBD1 or TRBD2 (5 bases each). This CDR3 comprises 14 residues. Looked up from germline, CDR1 is SEHNR and CDR2 is FQNEAQ (reference sequence). V was shortened by 5 bases and J by 1 base, with 12 bases between the two germline ends. The CDR3 region has the DNA TGTGCCAGCAGCCCTGGGGGTACTTCCTACGAGCAGTACTTC. This encodes CASSPGGTSYEQYF.

In its sample, this clonotype was seen a few times. The CDR3 is CASSHKVAGGLSFYEQFF. The CDR3 DNA reads as TGTGCCAGCAGCCACAAGGTGGCCGGGGGCCTCAGTTTTTATGAGCAGTTCTTC. The chain is built from TRBV11-1 and TRBJ2-1; TRBD1 or TRBD2 may be the D gene (6 bases each). The CDR3 spans 18 residues. V lost 5 bases to trimming and J lost 8 bases, with 28 bases between them. The germline gives CDR1 SGHAT, CDR2 FQDESV (reference sequence).

The rearrangement uses TRBV12-3 or TRBV12-4 and TRBJ2-1; 8 nucleotides align to TRBD2. The J segment lost 5 bases and the V segment lost 5 bases, leaving 5 bases of the junction unmatched. This CDR3 spans 14 amino acids. The CDR3 sequence: CASSQTSGHNEQFF. The CDR3 bases are TGTGCCAGCAGTCAAACTAGCGGCCACAATGAGCAGTTCTTC.

The rearrangement uses TRBV27 and TRBJ2-2; 7 bases match TRBD2. Germline trimming cut 6 bases from V and 1 base from J; bases unmatched to any gene: 2. The CDR3 has 14 residues. CDR1 is MNHEY, CDR2 SMNVEV, per germline (reference sequence). Here the CDR3 reads CASRAGLNTGELFF. CDR3 in DNA: TGTGCCAGCAGAGCGGGGCTGAACACCGGGGAGCTGTTTTTT.

The chain links TRBV7-3 to TRBJ2-1; D might be TRBD1 (7 bases). Germline CDR1 and CDR2: SGHTA and FQGTGA. V dropped 1 base and J dropped 2 bases, with 15 bases sitting between them. This CDR3 has 17 amino acids. CDR3 nucleotides: TGTGCCAGCAGCTTAAGGGCCCGCGGGACAGCCTACAATGAGCAGTTCTTC. Its translation: CASSLRARGTAYNEQFF.

This clonotype was found many times. The rearrangement links TRBV20-1 to TRBJ2-7; TRBD2 matches at 7 bases. The CDR3 length is 13 residues. V dropped 4 bases and J dropped 2; count of bases not matched to a gene: 5. CDR1 and CDR2 from the germline V gene are DFQATT and SNEGSKA (reference sequence). The CDR3, as DNA: TGCAGTGCTAAGCGGGGCACTCCCTACGAGCAGTACTTC. It is translated as CSAKRGTPYEQYF.

This clonotype was seen just once. The chain couples TRBV14 to TRBJ2-7; D is ambiguous. Trimming pared 1 base from V and 2 bases from J, leaving 9 bases between. Per the germline V gene, CDR1 is SGHDN and CDR2 is FVKESK. The length of the CDR3 is 14 residues. CDR3 protein: CASSQGAITYEQYF. CDR3 in DNA: TGTGCCAGCAGCCAAGGGGCTATAACCTACGAGCAGTACTTC.

This chain joins TRBV3-1 and TRBJ2-7, with D possibly matching TRBD2 (5 bases). V lost 1 base, J lost 2 bases, and 9 bases lay in between. Germline V gives CDR1 LGHDT, CDR2 YNNKEL (reference sequence). The CDR3 loop spans 14 amino acids. The CDR3 protein is CASSQGIGTYEQYF. The CDR3 DNA is TGTGCCAGCAGCCAAGGCATCGGGACCTACGAGCAGTACTTC.

The rearrangement links TRBV3-1 to TRBJ1-4; D unclear. The CDR3 contains 12 residues. V was pared by 2 bases and J by 6 bases, with 4 bases between. Germline V gene sequence: CDR1 LGHDT, CDR2 YNNKEL (reference sequence). The CDR3 DNA reads TGTGCCAGCAGCCAAAGCGATGAAAAACTGTTTTTT. Encoded protein: CASSQSDEKLFF. Full variable domain (remainder filled in from reference TRBV3-1 and TRBJ1-4): DTAVSQTPKYLVTQMGNDKSIKCEQNLGHDTMYWYKQDSKKFLKIMFSYNNKELIINETVPNRFSPKSPDKAHLNLHINSLELGDSAVYFCASSQSDEKLFFGSGTQLSVL.

The chain uses TRBV15 and TRBJ2-1, with D perhaps assigned TRBD1 or TRBD2 (7 bases each). The CDR3 runs 16 residues. V lost 3 bases to trimming and J lost 3 bases, with 15 bases between them. Germline CDR1 reads LNHNV; CDR2 reads YYDKDF (reference sequence). For the CDR3, the DNA is TGTGCCACCAGCAGGGGAGGGACAGTTATCTACAATGAGCAGTTCTTC. Translation gives CATSRGGTVIYNEQFF.

This clonotype was detected ten times or more. V and J are TRBV12-3 or TRBV12-4 and TRBJ1-2, with D maybe TRBD1 (5 bases). The ends were cut back, 5 bases at V and 4 bases at J, with 14 bases in the middle. CDR3 length: 14 amino acids. The CDR3 protein is CASSPRGQAYGYTF. CDR3 coding DNA: TGTGCCAGCAGTCCACGCGGACAAGCCTATGGCTACACCTTC.

The rearrangement links TRBV27 to TRBJ1-2, with 8 bases lining up with TRBD1. With V trimmed by 0 bases and J by 3 bases, 3 bases remained unmatched. The CDR3 spans 15 residues. CDR1 and CDR2 from the germline V gene are MNHEY and SMNVEV (reference sequence). CDR3 DNA: TGTGCCAGCAGTTTATCCTTGACAGGGGACTATGGCTACACCTTC. The encoded protein is CASSLSLTGDYGYTF.

This clonotype appeared many times. The rearrangement uses TRBV5-1 and TRBJ2-3; 10 bases fit TRBD2. With 3 bases clipped from V and 6 bases from J, the junction kept 13 bases outside the gene matches. Looked up from germline, CDR1 is SGHRS and CDR2 is YFSETQ. There are 17 residues in the CDR3. The DNA of the CDR3 is TGCGCCAGCAGCTCCCAGGTCCTAGCGGGAGCTCGCGATACGCAGTATTTT. It translates to CASSSQVLAGARDTQYF.

This clonotype turned up a few times. The chain has TRBV5-1 and TRBJ1-6, with D tentatively TRBD1 (6 bases). The CDR3 is 15 residues long. Germline V CDR1 and CDR2: SGHRS, YFSETQ. V lost 3 bases, J lost 5 bases, and 12 bases lay in between. The DNA for the CDR3 is TGCGCCAGCAGCTCGATGGGACAACATAATTCACCCCTCCACTTT. Translation gives CASSSMGQHNSPLHF.

The J gene is TRBJ1-2, the V gene TRBV7-9, with D maybe TRBD1 (5 bases). The germline V gene encodes CDR1 SEHNR and CDR2 FQNEAQ (reference sequence). Trimming took 10 bases from V and 5 from J, leaving 8 bases between them. CDR3 length: 10 amino acids. CDR3 sequence: CAIGGYGYTF. CDR3 nucleotide sequence: TGTGCCATTGGGGGTTATGGCTACACCTTC.